A selection of T cell receptor beta chains follows, all from one sample in a study of T cells in tuberculosis. Data came from immunoSEQ multiplex PCR; TCRdb stores just in-frame clones and leaves some out. In the table there are fewer than 55,000 clones, nearly 95% of which are singletons. Source material: PBMCs. The source is a donor between 10 and 29 years old with latent tuberculosis or without tuberculosis infection. CDR3s include the opening cysteine and the closing phenylalanine or tryptophan. Fields, in order: J gene, V gene, D gene, clone size, CDR3 protein, CDR3 DNA. D genes are given only for firm matches. Not all rows give a size; the values are once, few, many and, for expanded clones, a class.

TRBJ1-1,TRBV15,.,.,CATSEPGGTEAFF,TGTGCCACCAGTGAGCCGGGGGGCACTGAAGCTTTCTTT
TRBJ1-1,TRBV5-6,.,.,CASSLRVNTEAFF,TGTGCCAGCAGCTTGCGAGTGAACACTGAAGCTTTCTTT
TRBJ2-2,TRBV9,.,.,CASSAASAPGELFF,TGTGCCAGCAGCGCCGCTAGCGCCCCCGGGGAGCTGTTTTTT
TRBJ1-2,TRBV7-2,TRBD1,.,CASSLAGKTGGHGYTF,TGTGCCAGCAGCTTAGCGGGTAAAACAGGGGGCCATGGCTACACCTTC
TRBJ1-1,TRBV18,.,.,CASSPIGQGNTEAFF,TGTGCCAGCTCACCCATTGGGCAGGGCAACACTGAAGCTTTCTTT
TRBJ2-5,TRBV11-2,TRBD2,.,CASSLVSLAGEGTQYF,TGTGCCAGCAGCTTAGTCTCACTAGCGGGAGAGGGGACCCAGTACTTC
TRBJ2-1,TRBV7-3,TRBD2,.,CASSLRAIGLAGITYNEQFF,TGTGCCAGCAGCTTAAGGGCGATCGGGCTAGCGGGGATAACCTACAATGAGCAGTTCTTC
TRBJ2-7,TRBV6-1,TRBD1,.,CASSARLGQSYPYEQYF,TGTGCCAGCAGTGCCAGGCTGGGACAGAGCTACCCCTACGAGCAGTACTTC
TRBJ1-2,TRBV6-5,.,.,CASSPEGVAYGYTF,TGTGCCAGCAGTCCCGAGGGGGTCGCCTATGGCTACACCTTC
TRBJ1-5,TRBV6-5,.,.,CASSTQGFAGQPQHF,TGTGCCAGCAGCACACAGGGTTTTGCCGGTCAGCCCCAGCATTTT
TRBJ1-1,TRBV5-1,TRBD1,.,CASSNRQGMNTEAFF,TGCGCCAGCAGCAATCGACAGGGGATGAACACTGAAGCTTTCTTT
TRBJ2-7,TRBV30,TRBD2,.,CAWSVRLADEQYF,TGTGCCTGGAGTGTAAGACTAGCTGACGAGCAGTACTTC
TRBJ1-2,TRBV7-9,.,.,CASSLGPGNYGYTF,TGTGCCAGCAGCTTAGGCCCGGGGAACTATGGCTACACCTTC
TRBJ2-3,TRBV7-8,TRBD2,.,CASSLELAGAVTDTQYF,TGTGCCAGCAGCTTAGAACTAGCGGGGGCCGTCACAGATACGCAGTATTTT
TRBJ1-1,TRBV2,.,.,CARAPDRVNTEAFF,TGTGCCAGAGCCCCGGACAGAGTAAACACTGAAGCTTTCTTT
TRBJ2-3,TRBV2,.,.,CASTQEGVGVGDTQYF,TGTGCCAGCACCCAAGAGGGGGTGGGGGTAGGAGATACGCAGTATTTT
TRBJ2-1,TRBV14,.,once,CASSQVRPAALYNEQFF,TGTGCCAGCAGCCAAGTTAGGCCGGCGGCTTTGTACAATGAGCAGTTCTTC
TRBJ2-1,TRBV19,TRBD1,.,CASSLGQGSNEQFF,TGTGCCAGTAGTCTAGGACAGGGAAGCAATGAGCAGTTCTTC
TRBJ2-7,TRBV11-2,.,.,CASTPLGGYEQYF,TGTGCCAGCACCCCATTGGGGGGCTACGAGCAGTACTTC
TRBJ1-2,TRBV9,TRBD1,.,CASSVEWTGGANYGYTF,TGTGCCAGCAGCGTAGAGTGGACAGGAGGAGCTAACTATGGCTACACCTTC
TRBJ1-1,TRBV10-3,TRBD1,.,CAISERQGAVTEAFF,TGTGCCATCAGTGAGAGACAGGGGGCGGTTACTGAAGCTTTCTTT
TRBJ1-1,TRBV6-5,.,.,CASSYSAGAPTEAFF,TGTGCCAGCAGTTACTCGGCAGGGGCGCCCACTGAAGCTTTCTTT
TRBJ1-6,TRBV19,.,few,CASSTQGVDSPLHF,TGTGCCAGTAGTACTCAGGGTGTCGACTCACCCCTCCACTTT
TRBJ1-3,TRBV7-6,TRBD1,.,CASSSRQGADGNTIYF,TGTGCCAGCAGCTCCAGACAGGGGGCGGATGGAAACACCATATATTTT
TRBJ1-6,TRBV6-5,.,.,CASSTPEGNSPLHF,TGTGCCAGCAGCACCCCGGAGGGTAATTCACCCCTCCACTTT
TRBJ1-2,TRBV18,TRBD1,once,CASSPGQNYGYTF,TGTGCCAGCTCACCGGGACAGAACTATGGCTACACCTTC
TRBJ1-1,TRBV19,.,.,CASSITGFGTEAFF,TGTGCCAGTAGTATAACAGGGTTCGGAACTGAAGCTTTCTTT
TRBJ2-2,TRBV5-1,.,.,CASSSADRNTGELFF,TGCGCCAGCAGCTCGGCGGACAGGAACACCGGGGAGCTGTTTTTT
TRBJ1-5,TRBV15,.,.,CATRSRGNQPQHF,TGTGCCACCCGTTCCCGAGGCAATCAGCCCCAGCATTTT
TRBJ2-7,TRBV4-1,TRBD1,.,CASSHSSGTGSTYEQYF,TGCGCCAGCAGCCACTCGTCCGGGACAGGTTCGACCTACGAGCAGTACTTC
TRBJ2-7,TRBV21-1,.,.,CASSPPTGLSSYEQYF,TGTGCCAGCAGCCCCCCGACAGGCCTAAGCTCCTACGAGCAGTACTTC
TRBJ2-7,TRBV30,TRBD1,.,CAWSGQGYEQYF,TGTGCCTGGAGTGGACAGGGCTACGAGCAGTACTTC
TRBJ2-5,TRBV5-1,.,.,CASSSGDSEETQYF,TGCGCCAGCAGCTCCGGAGACAGTGAAGAGACCCAGTACTTC
TRBJ2-3,TRBV5-4,.,.,CASSLQGAGGTDTQYF,TGTGCCAGCAGCTTGCAGGGGGCGGGGGGGACAGATACGCAGTATTTT
TRBJ2-5,TRBV6-5,.,.,CASSYSPSRKETQYF,TGTGCCAGCAGTTACTCCCCTAGCAGAAAAGAGACCCAGTACTTC
TRBJ1-2,TRBV27,TRBD1,.,CASSLGQSVYGYTF,TGTGCCAGCAGTTTGGGACAGTCCGTCTATGGCTACACCTTC